The TCR beta chain under discussion was sequenced for a study of blood T cell repertoires in COVID-19. About the research overall: Samples of COVID-19 (acute and convalescent) were obtained from the United States, Italy and Spain. Sample material is recorded as cDNA or gDNA derived from T cells, B-cell-depleted T cells, or PBMCs.

The germline V gene encodes CDR1 MGHRA and CDR2 YSYEKL. Trimming pared 1 base from V and 6 bases from J, leaving 16 bases between. This CDR3 comprises 15 residues. Symptom resolution, clearance, or two negative PCRs marked donors in Cohort 3 as recovered. Under the authors' procedure: Estimation of nucleated cell counts relied on the amplification of reference gene primers. Repertoires were generated with immunoSEQ multiplex PCR, while TCRdb's copy carries only in-frame clones and drops some. The DNA gave D and trimming, while V, J and clone size come from that table. The sample has a few hundred thousand clones; roughly 87% are singletons.

Sequencing was done on a sample of PBMCs or T cells enriched from blood (not recorded which). This chain uses TRBV4-1 with TRBJ2-7; tentative D call: TRBD2 (6 bases). This TCR came from a woman aged 25 to 45 who had recovered from COVID-19. DNA for the CDR3: TGCGCCAGCAGCCAAGTGGAGGGAGAGGGAATCGAGCAGTACTTC. Its protein is CASSQVEGEGIEQYF.